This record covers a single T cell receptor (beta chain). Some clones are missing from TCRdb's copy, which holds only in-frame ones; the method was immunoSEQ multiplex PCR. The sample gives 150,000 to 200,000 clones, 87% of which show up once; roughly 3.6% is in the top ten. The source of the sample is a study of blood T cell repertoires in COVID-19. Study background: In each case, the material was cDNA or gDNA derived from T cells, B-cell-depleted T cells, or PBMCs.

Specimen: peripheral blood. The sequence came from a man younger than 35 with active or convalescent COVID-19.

CDR3 coding DNA: TGCAGTGCTAGAGATGCAGGGCGAGCTTTCTTT. Protein: CSARDAGRAFF. This chain uses TRBV20-1 with TRBJ1-1, with a weak D call TRBD1 (5 bases). CDR1 DFQATT and CDR2 SNEGSKA come from the germline V gene (reference sequence). CDR3 length: 11 residues. Trimming took off 0 bases at V and 10 bases at J, with 9 bases between the two ends.